This T cell receptor (beta chain) was retrieved from a study of cytomegalovirus exposure and HLA in healthy donors (dated by TCRdb to the late 2010s). About the investigation overall: In an earlier analysis of approximately 640 of the donors, around 300 Gb of sequence data and 90 million to 130 million unique TCR beta sequences from about 180 million T cells were reported. An early release covering about 600 HLA-typed donors comprised about 290 gigabases of sequencing data and around 80 million unique TCR sequences. Of the 300 to 450 genotyped donors, 65% to 90% were placed in the genetic ancestry cluster associated with self-reported Caucasian donors. The study aimed to test whether signatures of past pathogen exposure could be identified by cataloging public T cell receptors. The T cell repertoires of several hundred subjects were profiled by immunosequencing and related to cytomegalovirus serostatus. Besides the first cohort of 550 to 750 subjects, a separate validation cohort made up of over 100 different subjects was used. High-throughput TCR immunosequencing, statistical association of individual TCRs with disease status, and machine learning were combined to predict cytomegalovirus infection status. In a later analysis, previously published TCR beta repertoires from 600 to 850 donors were re-analyzed and high-resolution HLA genotyping was added so that TCR occurrence patterns could be studied. In the later analysis, no new phenotypic data were used to find candidate immune exposures; instead, reliance was placed on TCR beta sequences and their occurrence across donors. In an earlier analysis of roughly 580 of the donors, high-throughput TCR beta sequencing was used to judge whether each TCR beta V gene segment behaved as functional or pseudogenic. Alongside the repertoire data, information on donor age, sex, ethnicity and CMV serostatus was compiled. A later genetic analysis used genome-wide SNP genotypes for about three fifths of the 666 donors, treating that subset as a discovery cohort. Every discovery cohort repertoire had been produced on one sequencing platform. HLA typing included class I and class II loci at four-digit resolution. Typing coverage varied by locus: 629-630 donors for A, B, C, DRB1 and DQB1; approximately 520 for DQA1; nearly 610 for DPA1; fewer than 480 for DPB1. Roughly five DR-DQ haplotypes were handled as single units for association and clustering, since linkage in the cohort was strong. Among roughly 400 genotyped donors of the cohort, an average of about 220,000 unique TCR beta nucleotide sequences was sequenced per donor, of which 15% to 20% were non-productive.

Paper-wide results and their limitations: A later genetic analysis associated a missense DCLRE1C variant with V-gene and J-gene trimming of TCR beta chains, and an independent cohort replicated the association. The sequencing pipeline was judged likely to have produced a cluster of highly shared sequence variants as a technical artifact. The 87-base-pair reads could not distinguish some IMGT-functional V segments, including TRBV6-2 and TRBV6-3, so those segments were excluded. CMV serostatus was the only immune exposure information available for the cohort. According to a later analysis, TCR association rates differed among HLA loci, with DRB1 alleles showing the most associated TCRs and HLA-C alleles showing the fewest. HLA typing was unavailable for some donors at each locus, so association tests used only the typed subset. Sequencing depth was assumed to be roughly uniform across donors in the presence/absence analyses, though that assumption may not hold. Because counts were too low, seventeen rarely observed V segments, including chromosome 9 orphons, were excluded from the earlier analysis of around 590 of the donors. When HLA alleles, especially DR and DQ, strongly co-occurred, TCR associations were difficult to assign to individual alleles. A total of 150 to 200 TCR beta chains were listed by the study as associated with cytomegalovirus. At a false discovery rate of 0.05, a later analysis linked around 15,000 TCR beta sequences to specific HLA alleles. A later analysis reported that several top co-occurrence clusters appeared linked to parvovirus B19, influenza, CMV and Epstein-Barr virus. In a later analysis, HLA-associated TCR beta chains showed more clonal expansion and lower generation probabilities than non-associated chains that were equally common. Correlated functional status among segregating V segments might reflect linkage disequilibrium, but an unknown experimental factor could not be ruled out. In a later analysis, most CMV-associated TCR beta chains were found to appear HLA-restricted, with HLA associations seemingly driven largely by CMV exposure. According to the authors, the approach could potentially be generalized to other disease states and immunological phenotypes. In an earlier analysis of more than 450 of the donors, most TCR beta V segments were observed in productive rearrangements about 87% or about 30% of the time, broadly matching IMGT annotations. This cohort had only TCR beta chains sequenced, and the lack of alpha or paired-chain data limited which features could be detected. The classifier was reported to diagnose cytomegalovirus status with high specificity and sensitivity in both the original and validation cohorts. In a later genetic analysis, fewer N-insertions in productive TCRs were reported among donors in an Asian-associated ancestry cluster than the roughly 700-donor mean. Three of the identified cytomegalovirus-associated TCR beta chains were confirmed in vitro to be specific for cytomegalovirus antigens. A further reported finding was that TCR beta sequences accurately predicted the HLA-A and HLA-B alleles for most subjects in the first cohort. While some public TCRs were present in many individuals, most TCR sequences turned up only very rarely across donors.

The CDR3, from cysteine to phenylalanine, totals 18 residues. Only the CDR3 DNA is retained, 54 bases long and in frame from the first base. Taken from the germline V gene, the CDR1 and CDR2 loops are LGHNT and FRNRAP. Clipping removes 9 bases from V and 3 bases from J, with 20 as the unmatched junction base count. About this clone: This clone's antigen is unknown. Base quality data are lacking; no much larger clone is found one base away.

The cohort consisted of 666 healthy bone marrow donors. All cohort members were sampled while nominally healthy, although unrecorded immune exposures were likely present. The donor was CMV seropositive and belonged to the group of 250 to 300 seropositive cohort members. A peripheral blood sample was provided by each donor, and peripheral blood mononuclear cells were used for TCR beta sequencing. The Qiagen DNeasy Blood Extraction Kit was used to extract genomic DNA from the blood cell samples. Library prep was done by the immunoSEQ multiplex PCR assay. For the multiplex PCR, a mixture combining 60 forward primers for TCR Vbeta segments and 13 reverse primers for TCR Jbeta segments was used. The CDR3 region of rearranged TCR beta genes was amplified from genomic DNA with a multiplex PCR assay. The Illumina HiSeq System was used to sequence the amplified TCR beta libraries as 87-base-pair reads. The study's own analysis went as follows. A later analysis tallied 70 million to 100 million unique TCR beta chains across the 550 to 850 repertoires, and approximately 11 million of those chains were shared by two or more donors. A nearest-neighbor algorithm error-corrected the raw reads and collapsed the reads into unique sequences, merging closely related sequences to remove PCR and sequencing errors. V, D and J gene segments were assigned by aligning CDR3 sequences to IMGT reference sequences. For a sequence to be retained, at least a six-nucleotide match to both a V gene segment and a J gene segment was required. A rearrangement was called productive if the CDR3 had no stop codons and remained in frame with V and J, and every other rearrangement was called non-productive. CDR3 was defined according to IMGT convention as the region running from the second conserved V-encoded cysteine to the conserved J-encoded phenylalanine. Sequences without an unambiguous match to a single V gene segment were excluded from the earlier analysis of 587 of the donors. An earlier analysis of a few hundred of the donors classified V segments as functional when productive rearrangements were above 56.7% and as segregating when the standard deviation between donors was above 5%. A statistical classification framework was developed to diagnose cytomegalovirus status using the catalog of TCR beta chain sequences. In a later analysis, V and J genes were assigned by comparing TCR nucleotide sequences against IMGT/GENE-DB human TR gene sequences. In a later analysis, CDR3 sequences and most-parsimonious VDJ recombination scenarios were assigned using the TCRdist pipeline. In a later analysis, every TCR beta chain was defined by the combination of its CDR3 amino acid sequence and its V-gene family, and reads without a unique V-gene family were dropped. To address suspected cross-contamination and a sequencing artifact, a later analysis removed some 620 highly shared, low-generation-probability nucleotide sequences. For each public chain, a later analysis derived a clonal expansion index from normalized ranks of inferred template counts within each repertoire. In a later analysis, generation probabilities were computed using a VDJ recombination model fitted to out-of-frame rearrangements, and the results were checked against IGoR. Hypergeometric tests were used in a later analysis to score TCR-TCR, TCR-HLA and TCR-CMV co-occurrence, with a repertoire-size bias correction applied to the TCR pairs. In a later analysis, false discovery rates were estimated by permuting HLA or CMV assignments 20 times. A later analysis grouped co-occurring TCRs with DBSCAN, adding TCRdist sequence similarity when clustering within HLA-allele-positive subsets. Repertoires with fewer than 30,000 or more than 120,000 public chains, plus five repertoires with anomalous nucleotide sharing, were excluded from co-occurrence clustering. This immuneACCESS table, as held by TCRdb, lists in-frame sequences with V and J called but not all clones. Of the missing ones, under half trace to an unresolved V gene in checked studies; the others have no known cause. V and J calls and clone size are copied from that table; D and trimming were computed from the DNA. The sample table shows about 160,000 clones, and about 75% are seen once. The leading ten clones occupy 4.7% of the sample.

Sequencing was done on a sample of PBMCs. This clonotype was obtained from a man between 18 and 29 years old in good health and CMV-seropositive. The sequence is built from TRBV12-5 and TRBJ2-3; 8 middle bases align to TRBD2. The nucleotide sequence is TGTGCTAGCCACCGAGGGACTAGTTTTGCCCAATTAACAGATACGCAGTATTTT. Translated, this is CASHRGTSFAQLTDTQYF.